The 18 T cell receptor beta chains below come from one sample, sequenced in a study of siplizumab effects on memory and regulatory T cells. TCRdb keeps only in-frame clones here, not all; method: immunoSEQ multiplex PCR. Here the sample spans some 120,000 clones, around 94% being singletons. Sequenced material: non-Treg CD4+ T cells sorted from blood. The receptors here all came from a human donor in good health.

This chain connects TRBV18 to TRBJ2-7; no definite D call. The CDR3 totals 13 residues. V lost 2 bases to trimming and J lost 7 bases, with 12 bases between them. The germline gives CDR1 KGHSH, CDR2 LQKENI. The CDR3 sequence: CASSPYLEGEQYF. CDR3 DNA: TGTGCCAGCTCACCATATCTTGAAGGGGAGCAGTACTTC. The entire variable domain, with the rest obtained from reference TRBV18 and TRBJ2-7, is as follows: NAGVMQNPRHLVRRRGQEARLRCSPMKGHSHVYWYRQLPEEGLKFMVYLQKENIIDESGMPKERFSAEFPKEGPSILRIQQVVRGDSAAYFCASSPYLEGEQYFGPGTRLTVT.

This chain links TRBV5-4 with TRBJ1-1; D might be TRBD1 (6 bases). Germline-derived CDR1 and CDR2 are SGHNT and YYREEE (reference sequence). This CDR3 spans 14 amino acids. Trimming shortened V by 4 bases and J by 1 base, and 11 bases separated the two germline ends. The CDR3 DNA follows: TGTGCCAGCAGCGCCGGGACACGGAACACTGAAGCTTTCTTT. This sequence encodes CASSAGTRNTEAFF.

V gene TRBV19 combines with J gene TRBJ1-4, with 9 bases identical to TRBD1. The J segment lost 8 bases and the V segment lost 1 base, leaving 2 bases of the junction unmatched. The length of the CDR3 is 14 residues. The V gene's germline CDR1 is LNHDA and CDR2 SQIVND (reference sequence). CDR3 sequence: CASSIGTGEEKLFF. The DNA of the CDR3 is TGTGCCAGTAGTATAGGGACAGGGGAGGAAAAACTGTTTTTT.

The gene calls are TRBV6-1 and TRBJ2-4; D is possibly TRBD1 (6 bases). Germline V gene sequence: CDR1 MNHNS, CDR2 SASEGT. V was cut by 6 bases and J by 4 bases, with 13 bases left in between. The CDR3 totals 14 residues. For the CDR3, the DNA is TGTGCCAGCAGGGCGACAGGCCCTAAAAACATTCAGTACTTC. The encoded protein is CASRATGPKNIQYF.

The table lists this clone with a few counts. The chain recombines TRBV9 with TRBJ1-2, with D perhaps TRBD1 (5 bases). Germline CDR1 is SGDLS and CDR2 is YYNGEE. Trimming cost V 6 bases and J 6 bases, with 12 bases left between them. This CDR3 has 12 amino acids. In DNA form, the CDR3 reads TGTGCCAGCACTTCAGGGAGGGATGGCTACACCTTC. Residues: CASTSGRDGYTF.

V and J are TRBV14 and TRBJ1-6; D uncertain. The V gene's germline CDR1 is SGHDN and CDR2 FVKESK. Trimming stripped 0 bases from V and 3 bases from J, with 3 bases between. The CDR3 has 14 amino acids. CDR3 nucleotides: TGTGCCAGCAGCCAAGAAAGCTATAATTCACCCCTCCACTTT. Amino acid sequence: CASSQESYNSPLHF.

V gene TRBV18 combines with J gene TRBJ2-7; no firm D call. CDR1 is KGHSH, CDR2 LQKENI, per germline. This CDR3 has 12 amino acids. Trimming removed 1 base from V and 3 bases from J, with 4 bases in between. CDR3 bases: TGTGCCAGCTCACCACGGGGCTACGAGCAGTACTTC. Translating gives CASSPRGYEQYF.

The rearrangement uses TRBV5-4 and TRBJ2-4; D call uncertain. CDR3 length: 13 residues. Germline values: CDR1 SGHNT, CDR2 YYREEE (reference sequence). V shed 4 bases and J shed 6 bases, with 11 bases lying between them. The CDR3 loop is CASSPSYTNIQYF. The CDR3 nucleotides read TGTGCCAGCAGCCCTTCCTATACAAACATTCAGTACTTC.

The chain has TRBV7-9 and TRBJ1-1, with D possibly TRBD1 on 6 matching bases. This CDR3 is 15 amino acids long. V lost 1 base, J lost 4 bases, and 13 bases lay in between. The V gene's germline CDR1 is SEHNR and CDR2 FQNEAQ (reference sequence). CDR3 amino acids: CASSLEGGRGTEAFF. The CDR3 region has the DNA TGTGCCAGCAGCTTAGAGGGGGGCCGGGGCACTGAAGCTTTCTTT.

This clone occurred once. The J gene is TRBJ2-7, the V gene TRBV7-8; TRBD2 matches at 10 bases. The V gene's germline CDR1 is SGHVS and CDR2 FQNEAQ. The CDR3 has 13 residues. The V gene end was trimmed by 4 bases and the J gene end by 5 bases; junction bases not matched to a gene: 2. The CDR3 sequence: CASSWSGRDEQYF. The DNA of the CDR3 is TGTGCCAGCAGCTGGAGCGGGAGGGACGAGCAGTACTTC.

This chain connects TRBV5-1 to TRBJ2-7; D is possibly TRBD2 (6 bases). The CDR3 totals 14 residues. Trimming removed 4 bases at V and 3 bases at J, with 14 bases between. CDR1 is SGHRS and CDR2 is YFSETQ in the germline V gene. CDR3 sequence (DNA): TGCGCCAGCAGCCCCGGGACTTATATCTACGAGCAGTACTTC. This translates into CASSPGTYIYEQYF.

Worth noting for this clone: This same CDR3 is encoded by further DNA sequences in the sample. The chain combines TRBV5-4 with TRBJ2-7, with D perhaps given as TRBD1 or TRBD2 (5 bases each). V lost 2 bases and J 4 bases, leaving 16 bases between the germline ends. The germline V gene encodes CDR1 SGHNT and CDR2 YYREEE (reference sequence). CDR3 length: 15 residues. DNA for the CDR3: TGTGCCAGCAGCTTTAGGCAGGGAGAAATTTACGAGCAGTACTTC. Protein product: CASSFRQGEIYEQYF.

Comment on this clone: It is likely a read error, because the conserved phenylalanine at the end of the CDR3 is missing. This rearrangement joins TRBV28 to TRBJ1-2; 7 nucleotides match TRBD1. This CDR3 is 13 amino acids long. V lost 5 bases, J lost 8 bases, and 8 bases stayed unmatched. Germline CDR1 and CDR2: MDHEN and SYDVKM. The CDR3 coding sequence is TGTGCCAGCAGTCACAGGGGAGGGGAAGGCTACACCCTC. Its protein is CASSHRGGEGYTL.

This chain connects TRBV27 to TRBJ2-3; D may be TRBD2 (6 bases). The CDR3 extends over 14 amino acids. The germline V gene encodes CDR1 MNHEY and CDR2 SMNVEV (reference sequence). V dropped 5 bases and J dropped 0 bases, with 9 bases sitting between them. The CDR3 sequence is CASSARESTDTQYF. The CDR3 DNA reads TGTGCCAGCAGTGCCCGGGAGAGCACAGATACGCAGTATTTT.

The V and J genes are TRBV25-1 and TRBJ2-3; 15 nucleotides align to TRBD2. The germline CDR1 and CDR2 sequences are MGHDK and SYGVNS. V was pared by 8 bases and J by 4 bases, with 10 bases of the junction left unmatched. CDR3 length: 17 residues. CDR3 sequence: CASGGLAGGPVADTQYF. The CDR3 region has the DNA TGTGCCAGCGGAGGACTAGCGGGGGGGCCGGTTGCAGATACGCAGTATTTT.

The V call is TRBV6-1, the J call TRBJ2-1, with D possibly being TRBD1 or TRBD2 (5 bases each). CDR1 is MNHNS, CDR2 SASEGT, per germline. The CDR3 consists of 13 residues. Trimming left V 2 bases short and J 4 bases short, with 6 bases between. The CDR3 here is CASSEWGYNEQFF. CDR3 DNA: TGTGCCAGCAGTGAATGGGGGTACAATGAGCAGTTCTTC.

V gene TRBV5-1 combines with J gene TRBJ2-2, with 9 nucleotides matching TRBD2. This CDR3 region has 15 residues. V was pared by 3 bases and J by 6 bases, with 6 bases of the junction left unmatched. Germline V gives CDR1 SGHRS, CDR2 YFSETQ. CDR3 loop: CASSSGLASAGELFF. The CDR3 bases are TGCGCCAGCAGCTCCGGACTAGCGTCTGCCGGGGAGCTGTTTTTT.

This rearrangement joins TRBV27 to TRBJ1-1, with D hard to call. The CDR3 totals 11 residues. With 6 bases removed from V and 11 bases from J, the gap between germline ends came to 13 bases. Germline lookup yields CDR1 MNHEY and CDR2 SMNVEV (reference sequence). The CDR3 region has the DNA TGTGCCAGCAGCTCCCGCAGCTCGGCTTTCTTT. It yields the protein CASSSRSSAFF.